These 30 T cell receptor beta chains share one sample of origin, sequenced in a study of shared clonotypes between healthy human individuals. Sequencing was performed with immunoSEQ multiplex PCR; in TCRdb, only in-frame clones are kept and a portion is missing. The table has fewer than 1.4 million clones, 75% to 80% seen once. The sequencing sample was made of memory CD4+ T cells from PBMCs. Subset of the sample: CD45RA-negative fraction. Source of these receptors: a man between 18 and 35 years old in good health. Some clones in this sample may be carry-over from other donors' samples.

This clone appeared a single time. This rearrangement joins TRBV7-9 to TRBJ2-5, with D unclear. The germline V and J ends were trimmed by 3 bases and 5 bases, with 7 bases remaining between them. CDR1 SEHNR and CDR2 FQNEAQ come from the germline V gene (reference sequence). The CDR3 spans 12 residues. CDR3 amino acids: CASSFLGETQYF. The CDR3 DNA sequence: TGTGCCAGCAGCTTTTTGGGCGAGACCCAGTACTTC.

The V gene is TRBV4-2, the J gene TRBJ2-7; D is uncertain. Germline CDR1 is LGHNA and CDR2 is YNFKEQ. This CDR3 region has 14 residues. V gave up 1 base and J gave up 0 bases, with 7 bases separating them. CDR3 residues: CASSQGPGSYEQYF. In DNA form, the CDR3 reads TGTGCCAGCAGCCAAGGCCCCGGCTCCTACGAGCAGTACTTC.

The rearrangement links TRBV4-1 to TRBJ2-2; D assignment may be TRBD1 or TRBD2 (6 bases each). This CDR3 comprises 16 residues. Per the germline V gene, CDR1 is MGHRA and CDR2 is YSYEKL. V was cut by 4 bases and J by 4 bases, with 16 bases left in between. CDR3 sequence reads: CASSRSGGGFTGELFF. The CDR3 DNA follows: TGCGCCAGCAGCCGTTCCGGAGGGGGATTCACCGGGGAGCTGTTTTTT.

This chain uses TRBV11-3 with TRBJ2-1; 7 nucleotides align to TRBD1. This CDR3 spans 16 amino acids. Per germline, CDR1 SGHNT and CDR2 YENEEA. Trimming at V came to 5 bases and at J to 3 bases, leaving 10 bases not matched to a gene. In nucleotides, the CDR3 is TGTGCCAGCAGCCTGGGGACAGTAGGGAACTACAATGAGCAGTTCTTC. As protein: CASSLGTVGNYNEQFF. The whole variable domain, filled in from reference TRBV11-3 and TRBJ2-1, reads EAGVVQSPRYKIIEKKQPVAFWCNPISGHNTLYWYLQNLGQGPELLIRYENEEAVDDSQLPKDRFSAERLKGVDSTLKIQPAELGDSAVYLCASSLGTVGNYNEQFFGPGTRLTVL.

The rearrangement uses TRBV29-1 and TRBJ1-2; D gene uncertain. The CDR3 totals 15 residues. Germline CDR1 SQVTM, CDR2 ANQGSEA. Trimming stripped 0 bases from V and 7 bases from J, with 18 bases between. CDR3 sequence (DNA): TGCAGCGTTGAAGATGAGGTCCGGGCACCGGGTGGCTACACCTTC. Protein sequence: CSVEDEVRAPGGYTF.

V usage is TRBV7-2 and J usage is TRBJ2-5; the D call may be TRBD1 or TRBD2 (5 bases each). The CDR3 length is 14 residues. The V gene lost 3 bases and the J gene lost 5 bases, with 13 bases spanning the gap. CDR1 is SGHTA and CDR2 is FQGNSA in the germline V gene. The CDR3 here is CASSFGHEGETQYF. The CDR3 nucleotides read TGTGCCAGCAGCTTCGGACACGAGGGGGAGACCCAGTACTTC.

The chain couples TRBV27 to TRBJ2-1; D is uncertain. This CDR3 has 16 amino acids. The V gene's germline CDR1 is MNHEY and CDR2 SMNVEV (reference sequence). Trimming took off 6 bases at V and 4 bases at J, with 19 bases between the two ends. DNA for the CDR3: TGTGCCAGCAGACCGCTCGAGCCCCGCGCTTACAATGAGCAGTTCTTC. Translating gives CASRPLEPRAYNEQFF.

This chain connects TRBV2 to TRBJ2-2, with TRBD1 as a possible D gene (6 bases). Trimming removed 6 bases at V and 5 bases at J, with 13 bases between. CDR1 and CDR2 from the germline V gene are SNHLY and FYNNEI. CDR3 length equals 14 residues. CDR3 in DNA: TGTGCCAGCAGGGAACCAGGGGCAACCGGGGAGCTGTTTTTT. Residues: CASREPGATGELFF.

Regarding this clone: A read error may explain this, as a much larger clone is one base away. The gene calls are TRBV11-3 and TRBJ2-2, with TRBD2 matching 7 bases. Unmatched junction bases numbered 3, after V lost 5 bases and J lost 3 bases. CDR1 is SGHNT, CDR2 YENEEA, per germline. The CDR3 runs to 14 residues. CDR3 protein: CASSGRADTGELFF. CDR3 nucleotide sequence: TGTGCCAGCAGCGGGAGGGCCGACACCGGGGAGCTGTTTTTT.

This chain uses TRBV28 with TRBJ2-3; D possibly corresponds to TRBD1 (6 bases). Germline V lookup: CDR1 MDHEN, CDR2 SYDVKM. Trimming pared 3 bases from V and 3 bases from J, leaving 7 bases between. There are 13 residues in the CDR3. This chain's CDR3 is CASSLQGTDTQYF. The CDR3, as DNA: TGTGCCAGCAGTTTGCAGGGGACAGATACGCAGTATTTT.

This clone was seen only once. The chain employs TRBV29-1 and TRBJ2-2, with 8 bases that match TRBD2. The V and J ends lost 6 bases and 2 bases, in that order; junction bases with no gene match: 11. Germline V gives CDR1 SQVTM, CDR2 ANQGSEA. The length of the CDR3 is 16 residues. CDR3 amino acids: CSVGPGLAGNTGELFF. DNA for the CDR3: TGCAGCGTAGGACCTGGGCTAGCGGGCAACACCGGGGAGCTGTTTTTT.

This clone has only a few counts. The chain is built from TRBV6-5 and TRBJ2-3; 9 bases are a match to TRBD1. The V gene's germline CDR1 is MNHEY and CDR2 SVGAGI. The V and J ends lost 9 bases and 9 bases, in that order; junction bases with no gene match: 10. The CDR3 length is 13 residues. The CDR3 loop is CARRTGEFLTQYF. DNA for the CDR3: TGTGCCAGAAGGACAGGGGAGTTCTTAACGCAGTATTTT.

This chain links TRBV19 with TRBJ1-3; D remains unclear. Trimming took off 7 bases at V and 0 bases at J, with 10 bases between the two ends. This CDR3 is built from 14 residues. Germline assignment: CDR1 LNHDA and CDR2 SQIVND (reference sequence). Here the CDR3 DNA reads TGTGCCAGTACACTGCAGTTCTCTGGAAACACCATATATTTT. This translates into CASTLQFSGNTIYF.

The chain couples TRBV9 to TRBJ2-5; 12 bases line up with TRBD2. The CDR3 runs 19 residues. With 0 bases clipped from V and 0 bases from J, the junction kept 9 bases outside the gene matches. The germline V gene has CDR1 SGDLS and CDR2 YYNGEE. In DNA, the CDR3 is TGTGCCAGCAGCGTAGAGGGGTTGAGGACTAGCGGGAACCAAGAGACCCAGTACTTC. This codes for CASSVEGLRTSGNQETQYF.

The gene calls are TRBV5-1 and TRBJ1-1; 10 nucleotides line up with TRBD1. The CDR3 runs 16 residues. Germline CDR1 SGHRS, CDR2 YFSETQ. V trimming: 1 base; J trimming: 5 bases; junction bases outside the gene matches: 8. The CDR3: CASSLSTGQGDTEAFF. In DNA form, the CDR3 reads TGCGCCAGCAGCTTGTCTACAGGACAGGGGGATACTGAAGCTTTCTTT.

Many counts were recorded for this clone. V usage is TRBV29-1 and J usage is TRBJ2-3, with 9 bases fitting TRBD2. V was clipped by 3 bases and J by 0 bases; unmatched bases: 1. Germline V gives CDR1 SQVTM, CDR2 ANQGSEA. This CDR3 comprises 14 residues. CDR3 in DNA: TGCAGCGTTGAGACTAGCGGTAGCACAGATACGCAGTATTTT. The encoded protein is CSVETSGSTDTQYF.

This clone showed up just a few times. The chain couples TRBV2 to TRBJ1-2, with 12 bases lining up with TRBD1. CDR1 and CDR2 (germline): SNHLY, FYNNEI. This CDR3 spans 14 amino acids. V lost 5 bases and J lost 7; bases outside the gene matches: 5. This CDR3 reads CASSMGQGAVGYTF. The CDR3 DNA is TGTGCCAGCAGTATGGGACAGGGGGCAGTTGGCTACACCTTC.

The chain carries TRBV2 and TRBJ2-6; D not resolved. The CDR3 runs to 16 residues. Looked up from germline, CDR1 is SNHLY and CDR2 is FYNNEI. Trimming removed 2 bases at V and 2 bases at J, with 10 bases between. CDR3 in amino acids: CASSESGSTGANVLTF. The CDR3 bases are TGTGCCAGCAGTGAATCTGGGTCAACTGGGGCCAACGTCCTGACTTTC.

V and J are TRBV28 and TRBJ1-4, with D hard to call. CDR1 and CDR2 (germline): MDHEN, SYDVKM. The germline V and J ends were trimmed by 3 bases and 3 bases, with 11 bases remaining between them. This CDR3 has 15 amino acids. In nucleotides, the CDR3 is TGTGCCAGCAGTTTCCTCGCCGGTTCTAATGAAAAACTGTTTTTT. Its protein is CASSFLAGSNEKLFF.

The J gene is TRBJ2-7, the V gene TRBV28, with D unclear. The CDR3 is made up of 12 amino acids. V shed 5 bases and J shed 3 bases, with 8 bases lying between them. Germline CDR1 and CDR2: MDHEN and SYDVKM. CDR3 DNA: TGTGCCAGCAGTACAGCTAACTACGAGCAGTACTTC. It is translated as CASSTANYEQYF.

As to this clone: This CDR3 is also generated by other DNA sequences in the sample. V usage is TRBV18 and J usage is TRBJ2-5; 9 bases fit TRBD1. The CDR3 sequence is 13 residues long. J gave up 1 base and V 6 bases, and 0 bases lay outside the gene matches. CDR1 and CDR2 (germline): KGHSH, LQKENI. CDR3 DNA: TGTGCCAGCTCGGACAGGGGCCAAGAGACCCAGTACTTC. This codes for CASSDRGQETQYF.

This CDR3 is CASSLLGTYEQYF. CDR3 bases: TGTGCCAGCAGTTTGCTGGGGACCTACGAGCAGTACTTC. The chain recombines TRBV27 with TRBJ2-7; D remains ambiguous. The length of the CDR3 is 13 residues. V gave up 3 bases and J gave up 2 bases, with 8 bases separating them. Germline values: CDR1 MNHEY, CDR2 SMNVEV (reference sequence).

V is TRBV2 and J is TRBJ2-2; D possibly matches TRBD1 or TRBD2 (5 bases each). Germline lookup yields CDR1 SNHLY and CDR2 FYNNEI. The V and J ends lost 4 bases and 5 bases respectively, with 14 bases between them. CDR3 length equals 15 residues. Written as DNA, the CDR3 is TGTGCCAGCAGTGGGATGGGGGATTCGACCGGGGAGCTGTTTTTT. Protein product: CASSGMGDSTGELFF. Looking up the rest from reference TRBV2 and TRBJ2-2 gives the full variable domain: EPEVTQTPSHQVTQMGQEVILRCVPISNHLYFYWYRQILGQKVEFLVSFYNNEISEKSEIFDDQFSVERPDGSNFTLKIRSTKLEDSAMYFCASSGMGDSTGELFFGEGSRLTVL.

The chain is built from TRBV5-5 and TRBJ2-4, with 8 bases identical to TRBD1. After removal of 3 bases from V and 8 bases from J, the junction contained 7 bases not matched to a gene. CDR3 size: 14 residues. The germline V gene has CDR1 SGHKS and CDR2 YYEKEE (reference sequence). In nucleotides, the CDR3 is TGTGCCAGCAGCTCCAGGGGGCGCGGGGACATTCAGTACTTC. Its protein product is CASSSRGRGDIQYF.

This chain links TRBV13 with TRBJ1-1, with TRBD1 identical over 8 bases. The CDR3 extends over 14 amino acids. Trimming took 4 bases from V and 5 from J; bases not matched to a gene: 6. Germline V CDR1 and CDR2: PRHDT, FYEKMQ (reference sequence). DNA for the CDR3: TGTGCCAGCAGCTCCTCAGGGGGCGCGACTGAAGCTTTCTTT. Its protein is CASSSSGGATEAFF.

This chain connects TRBV7-2 to TRBJ2-1; D uncertain. The germline V gene has CDR1 SGHTA and CDR2 FQGNSA. The V end was cut by 1 base, the J end by 9 bases, with 13 bases between. This CDR3 contains 14 residues. The CDR3 loop is CASSLVMGNSEQFF. The CDR3 DNA reads TGTGCCAGCAGCTTAGTTATGGGGAATAGTGAGCAGTTCTTC.

The J gene is TRBJ2-6, the V gene TRBV9; 7 bases map to TRBD1. The J segment lost 0 bases and the V segment lost 3 bases, leaving 6 bases of the junction unmatched. The CDR3 is made up of 17 amino acids. CDR1 is SGDLS, CDR2 YYNGEE, per germline. The CDR3 nucleotides are TGTGCCAGCAGCGCCCAGGGGGAATACTCTGGGGCCAACGTCCTGACTTTC. Encoded protein: CASSAQGEYSGANVLTF.

The V and J genes are TRBV7-9 and TRBJ2-1; the D gene is possibly TRBD1 (6 bases). CDR3 length: 17 residues. V was trimmed by 2 bases and J by 5 bases, leaving 19 bases between them. Per the germline V gene, CDR1 is SEHNR and CDR2 is FQNEAQ (reference sequence). CDR3 DNA: TGTGCCAGCAGCTTAAGGGGGTCGGAGGTCGGGAACAATGAGCAGTTCTTC. Amino acid sequence: CASSLRGSEVGNNEQFF.

V usage is TRBV4-2 and J usage is TRBJ2-1; 8 positions match TRBD2. The J segment lost 10 bases and the V segment lost 1 base, leaving 9 bases of the junction unmatched. This CDR3 is 15 amino acids long. Germline V gene sequence: CDR1 LGHNA, CDR2 YNFKEQ. The DNA of the CDR3 is TGTGCCAGCAGCCAAGGCCTAGCGGGCATATCAGAGCAGTTCTTC. It translates to CASSQGLAGISEQFF.

This CDR3 is CAWNPDMGNQPQHF. The CDR3 DNA follows: TGTGCCTGGAACCCGGACATGGGCAATCAGCCCCAGCATTTT. The chain links TRBV30 to TRBJ1-5; maybe TRBD1 (5 bases). This CDR3 contains 14 residues. Trimming removed 4 bases from V and 2 bases from J, with 12 bases in between. The germline V gene encodes CDR1 GTSNPN and CDR2 SVGIG (reference sequence).